Presented here are 9 T cell receptor beta chains from one specimen sequenced in a study of blood T cells in healthy people across ages. Combining a sample-barcoded 5' primer with a J-beta primer mix, a second PCR ran for roughly 6 to 11 cycles. Via MiXCR, TCRdb re-called the 5' RACE reads, giving one row per CDR3 protein. This sample has about a million distinct CDR3 sequences; roughly two fifths occur once, and the top ten carry about an eighth. Sequencing was performed on blood. The receptors come from a young man in good health.

The V call is TRBV5-1, the J call TRBJ2-3; 7 nucleotides agree with TRBD2. This CDR3 has 16 amino acids. The J segment lost 0 bases and the V segment lost 0 bases, leaving 4 bases of the junction unmatched. CDR1 is SGHRS and CDR2 is YFSETQ in the germline V gene. The CDR3 reads CASSLVVGGSTDTQYF. The CDR3 DNA sequence: TGCGCCAGCAGCTTGGTCGTGGGGGGGAGCACAGATACGCAGTATTTT. Using reference TRBV5-1 and TRBJ2-3 for the parts outside the CDR3, the full variable domain is KAGVTQTPRYLIKTRGQQVTLSCSPISGHRSVSWYQQTPGQGLQFLFEYFSETQRNKGNFPGRFSGRQFSNSRSEMNVSTLELGDSALYLCASSLVVGGSTDTQYFGPGTRLTVL.

The CDR3 here is CASSPIQGESEAFF. As DNA, the CDR3 is TGTGCCAGCAGCCCAATCCAGGGAGAGTCCGAAGCTTTCTTT. The rearrangement uses TRBV14 and TRBJ1-1, with D maybe TRBD1 (5 bases). This CDR3 contains 14 residues. V lost 4 bases and J 8 bases, leaving 17 bases between the germline ends. Germline-derived CDR1 and CDR2 are SGHDN and FVKESK.

The table lists this clonotype with a few counts. The chain uses TRBV15 and TRBJ1-4; D uncertain. Per the germline V gene, CDR1 is LNHNV and CDR2 is YYDKDF (reference sequence). Deletions cut 4 bases from V and 7 bases from J, with 10 bases between. The CDR3 covers 13 residues. The CDR3 sequence is CATSTSPTEKLFF. DNA for the CDR3: TGTGCCACCAGCACGAGTCCAACTGAAAAACTGTTTTTT.

The chain combines TRBV24-1 with TRBJ2-1; D may be TRBD1 or TRBD2 (7 bases each). V was pared by 6 bases and J by 4 bases, with 15 bases between. Germline lookup yields CDR1 KGHDR and CDR2 SFDVKD. This CDR3 is 15 amino acids long. The CDR3 reads CATSMGGGYYNEQFF. CDR3 nucleotides: TGTGCCACCAGTATGGGAGGGGGCTATTACAATGAGCAGTTCTTC.

The chain carries TRBV25-1 and TRBJ2-2; perhaps TRBD1 as D (5 bases). CDR3 length: 15 residues. Germline V gives CDR1 MGHDK, CDR2 SYGVNS. V lost 3 bases to trimming and J lost 1 base, with 9 bases between them. This CDR3 reads CASSERQLNTGELFF. Here the CDR3 DNA reads TGTGCCAGCAGTGAGAGACAGCTGAACACCGGGGAGCTGTTTTTT.

V gene TRBV11-1 combines with J gene TRBJ2-7, with 9 bases lining up with TRBD1. The CDR3 contains 16 residues. J gave up 4 bases and V 4 bases, and 11 bases lay outside the gene matches. CDR1 and CDR2 (germline): SGHAT, FQDESV (reference sequence). The DNA of the CDR3 is TGTGCCAGCAGCTCGACCGGGACAGGGTTCGGGTACGAGCAGTACTTC. Residues: CASSSTGTGFGYEQYF.

The chain combines TRBV7-2 with TRBJ2-5; D gene unclear. The CDR3 loop spans 14 amino acids. Per germline, CDR1 SGHTA and CDR2 FQGNSA. Trimming stripped 1 base from V and 4 bases from J, with 10 bases between. Here the CDR3 DNA reads TGTGCCAGCAGCTTAGGGGATCGCGGAGAGACCCAGTACTTC. Its protein product is CASSLGDRGETQYF.

This chain uses TRBV24-1 with TRBJ1-1; tentatively, D is TRBD1 (5 bases). The CDR3 runs to 13 residues. The V and J ends lost 9 bases and 0 bases respectively, with 10 bases between them. CDR1 is KGHDR, CDR2 SFDVKD, per germline. CDR3 coding DNA: TGTGCCACCCGGGGGTCCATGAACACTGAAGCTTTCTTT. Its translation: CATRGSMNTEAFF.

In its sample, this clonotype was seen a few times. The chain joins TRBV7-9 to TRBJ2-7; D gene ambiguous. Between the trimmed V and J ends, which lost 4 bases and 0 bases, there was a span of 10 bases. CDR3 length: 14 amino acids. The V gene's germline CDR1 is SEHNR and CDR2 FQNEAQ (reference sequence). CDR3 coding DNA: TGTGCCAGCAGCTCGACCACCGCCTCCTACGAGCAGTACTTC. It translates to CASSSTTASYEQYF.